This is a list of T cell receptor beta chains from one sample in a study of blood T cell repertoires in COVID-19. Here immunoSEQ multiplex PCR was the method, and the copy in TCRdb shows in-frame clones only, minus some. Of fewer than 250,000 clones detected, around 86% appear once; the ten largest clones hold around a tenth. Sequenced material: peripheral blood. These receptors all stem from a man aged 45-65 years with COVID-19, enrolled during active disease. Each CDR3 is given with its conserved first and last residue. D genes are given only for firm matches. Clone size is not always given. Where it is, it says once, few, many or a class for expanded clones.

TRBD2	once	TRBJ2-7	TRBV11-2	CASSRGSTSGPYEQYF	TGTGCCAGCAGCCGAGGGTCTACTAGCGGTCCCTACGAGCAGTACTTC
.	.	TRBJ1-2	TRBV13	CASSPPGGYGYTF	TGTGCCAGCAGCCCCCCCGGCGGCTATGGCTACACCTTC
TRBD1	.	TRBJ2-3	TRBV18	CASSPSTGSTDTQYF	TGTGCCAGCTCACCTTCGACAGGGAGCACAGATACGCAGTATTTT
.	.	TRBJ2-5	TRBV5-4	CASSPGHQETQYF	TGTGCCAGCAGCCCGGGACATCAAGAGACCCAGTACTTC
.	.	TRBJ2-7	TRBV5-1	CASGEAFTGTGYEQYF	TGCGCCAGTGGAGAGGCGTTTACAGGGACGGGCTACGAGCAGTACTTC
TRBD1	.	TRBJ1-5	TRBV28	CASSKTGASNQPQHF	TGTGCCAGCAGTAAAACAGGGGCGAGCAATCAGCCCCAGCATTTT
TRBD1	.	TRBJ2-1	TRBV7-9	CASSYYTGTVNNEQFF	TGTGCCAGCAGCTATTATACCGGGACAGTTAACAATGAGCAGTTCTTC
.	.	TRBJ2-5	TRBV24-1	CATRLKLGQETQYF	TGTGCCACCAGACTCAAGCTAGGTCAAGAGACCCAGTACTTC
TRBD2	.	TRBJ2-7	TRBV28	CASSPSGSSYEQYF	TGTGCCAGCAGTCCCAGCGGGAGTTCGTACGAGCAGTACTTC
.	.	TRBJ2-3	TRBV29-1	CSVEWADTQYF	TGCAGCGTTGAGTGGGCCGATACGCAGTATTTT
TRBD1	.	TRBJ2-2	TRBV19	CASTYLMTGFTGELFF	TGTGCCAGTACCTATTTGATGACAGGGTTCACCGGGGAGCTGTTTTTT
.	few	TRBJ1-2	TRBV28	CASSLTGANYGYTF	TGTGCCAGCAGTTTGACGGGGGCTAACTATGGCTACACCTTC
TRBD1	.	TRBJ2-1	TRBV29-1	CSVSRPGQGGQFF	TGCAGCGTATCGCGTCCGGGACAGGGAGGGCAGTTCTTC
.	.	TRBJ1-2	TRBV7-9	CASSLVEAGGSGYTF	TGTGCCAGCAGCTTAGTGGAGGCGGGGGGCAGTGGCTACACCTTC
.	.	TRBJ1-1	TRBV19	CASTGPGWTEAFF	TGTGCCAGTACCGGCCCCGGGTGGACTGAAGCTTTCTTT
TRBD2	once	TRBJ2-1	TRBV6-5	CASTRTGLADNEQFF	TGTGCCAGCACGCGTACAGGACTAGCCGACAATGAGCAGTTCTTC
.	.	TRBJ1-2	TRBV11-2	CASSLQLLAGEGGYTF	TGTGCCAGCAGTTTACAATTACTGGCAGGGGAGGGGGGCTACACCTTC
TRBD2	.	TRBJ2-1	TRBV27	CASITKLAGGPGEQFF	TGTGCCAGCATTACGAAATTAGCGGGGGGCCCTGGGGAGCAGTTCTTC
TRBD1	.	TRBJ2-1	TRBV18	CASSQTPGTGGINNEQFF	TGTGCCAGCTCACAGACCCCCGGGACAGGGGGGATTAACAATGAGCAGTTCTTC
TRBD1	.	TRBJ2-7	TRBV2	CASRGTGFSYEQYF	TGTGCCAGCAGGGGGACAGGATTCTCCTACGAGCAGTACTTC
TRBD1	once	TRBJ2-1	TRBV28	CASSSPGTGTYNEQFF	TGTGCCAGCAGTTCCCCCGGGACAGGGACGTACAATGAGCAGTTCTTC
.	few	TRBJ1-5	TRBV30	CAWSGYSNQPQHF	TGTGCCTGGAGCGGGTATAGCAATCAGCCCCAGCATTTT
TRBD2	.	TRBJ2-1	TRBV27	CASSAGTSGRFEQFF	TGTGCCAGCAGTGCCGGGACTAGCGGGAGGTTTGAGCAGTTCTTC
.	.	TRBJ2-7	TRBV7-9	CASSLSGEQYF	TGTGCCAGCAGCCTGTCAGGCGAGCAGTACTTC
.	.	TRBJ2-7	TRBV30	CAWAGAPYEQYF	TGTGCCTGGGCGGGCGCTCCCTACGAGCAGTACTTC
TRBD2	few	TRBJ2-7	TRBV2	CASTTPGLAGLEQYF	TGTGCCAGCACCACACCGGGACTAGCGGGCCTCGAGCAGTACTTC
TRBD2	.	TRBJ2-1	TRBV3-1/TRBV3-2	CASSQGATSGKHNEQFF	TGTGCCAGCAGCCAAGGGGCTACTAGCGGGAAGCACAATGAGCAGTTCTTC
TRBD1	.	TRBJ1-2	TRBV5-5	CASSLGQGGYGYTF	TGTGCCAGCAGCTTGGGACAGGGGGGGTATGGCTACACCTTC
TRBD1	.	TRBJ1-1	TRBV30	CAWSVGDRGTEAFF	TGTGCCTGGAGTGTAGGTGACAGGGGGACTGAAGCTTTCTTT
.	.	TRBJ2-5	TRBV4-1	CASSQGLELTGAQYF	TGCGCCAGCAGCCAAGGTCTCGAGCTCACCGGGGCCCAGTACTTC
.	.	TRBJ1-1	TRBV19	CASSIPPENTEAFF	TGTGCCAGTAGTATTCCCCCAGAGAACACTGAAGCTTTCTTT
TRBD1	.	TRBJ2-7	TRBV2	CASSSGGLSYEQYF	TGTGCCAGCAGTTCAGGGGGCCTTTCCTACGAGCAGTACTTC
.	.	TRBJ2-7	TRBV13	CASSLGQGRYEQYF	TGTGCCAGCAGCTTAGGGCAGGGTAGGTACGAGCAGTACTTC
.	.	TRBJ1-5	TRBV5-1	CASSPGGALEQPQHF	TGCGCCAGCAGCCCCGGGGGGGCACTGGAGCAGCCCCAGCATTTT
.	.	TRBJ1-5	TRBV25-1	CASSAGRIDQPQHF	TGTGCCAGCAGTGCAGGGCGGATTGATCAGCCCCAGCATTTT
.	.	TRBJ1-1	TRBV27	CASSLSLRESTEAFF	TGTGCCAGCAGTTTATCGCTGAGGGAGAGCACTGAAGCTTTCTTT
TRBD2	.	TRBJ2-2	TRBV5-1	CASSLGLAGGRAGELFF	TGCGCCAGCAGCTTGGGACTAGCGGGAGGAAGGGCCGGGGAGCTGTTTTTT
.	.	TRBJ2-3	TRBV14	CASSEQAYTQYF	TGTGCCAGCAGTGAACAGGCGTATACGCAGTATTTT